The sequence of this T cell receptor (beta chain) was determined in a study of cytomegalovirus exposure and HLA in healthy donors. Whole-study findings and limits: The authors later linked a missense DCLRE1C variant to TCR beta V- and J-gene trimming. There were 160 or so TCR beta chains listed as cytomegalovirus-associated. A cluster of highly shared sequence variants was likely a sequencing artifact.

Primers for the PCR totalled 60 Vbeta and 13 Jbeta. The method was immunoSEQ multiplex PCR; TCRdb's version includes in-frame clones alone and lacks a portion of them. The table includes 150,000 to 200,000 clones, roughly 77% detected once. The CDR3 sequence is 14 residues long. CDR1 is SGHRS, CDR2 YFSETQ, per germline. V trimming: 2 bases; J trimming: 5 bases; junction bases outside the gene matches: 3. There are a few counts of this clone. The antigen remains unidentified. The same CDR3 can be traced to other DNA sequences in this sample. Input material: PBMCs. The clonotype was recovered from a young man in good health and CMV-seropositive. The J gene is TRBJ2-1, the V gene TRBV5-1; TRBD1 matches 8 bases. The CDR3 coding sequence is TGCGCCAGCAGCTTACAGGGGGAGGACAATGAGCAGTTCTTC. It encodes CASSLQGEDNEQFF.